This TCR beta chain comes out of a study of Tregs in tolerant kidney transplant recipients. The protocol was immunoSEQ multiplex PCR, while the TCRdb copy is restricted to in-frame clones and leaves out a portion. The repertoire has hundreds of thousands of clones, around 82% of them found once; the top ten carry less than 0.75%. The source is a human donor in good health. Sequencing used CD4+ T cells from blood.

The DNA for the CDR3 is TGTGCCAGCAGCCAAGGACAGAATGAGCAGTTCTTC. Translated, it gives CASSQGQNEQFF. The chain has TRBV6-1 and TRBJ2-1; D may be TRBD1 (6 bases). V dropped 6 bases and J dropped 7 bases, with 10 bases sitting between them. Per germline, CDR1 MNHNS and CDR2 SASEGT. The CDR3 is 12 residues long.